The T cell receptor beta chain under discussion was sequenced for a study of graft-versus-host responses after intestinal transplantation (TCRdb year 2021). With regard to the full study: The transplants that recipients received were multivisceral, liver-intestinal, or isolated intestinal. Every recipient was given anti-thymocyte globulin induction, followed by 3 to 4 years of maintenance tacrolimus and steroids. Graft-versus-host and host-versus-graft alloreactive T cell clones were tracked in the graft, circulation and bone marrow after intestinal transplantation using bulk TCR-beta CDR3 sequencing. Alloreactive clones were identified by sequencing pre-transplant mixed lymphocyte reaction products and comparing them with unstimulated pre-transplant donor and recipient T cells. Of the roughly 26 intestinal transplant recipients enrolled in the cohort, one of whom was a retransplant, a few patients without pretransplant specimens were excluded. A peak of at least 4% donor T cells among recipient peripheral blood mononuclear cells was the definition used for donor T cell macrochimerism. Rather than going through the commercial service, samples from three later patients were sequenced in-house on an Illumina MiSeq and processed with MiXCR. Overall study results and their limits: Patients with donor T cell macrochimerism had high GvH to HvG T cell clonal ratios in their allografts. Early after transplant, declines in HvG clones were associated with peak levels of circulating GvH clones. GvH clones were detected in recipient bone marrow, and some appeared earlier in ileal mucosa or blood, consistent with an intestinal mucosal origin. Conclusions were limited by the relatively low number and heterogeneity of intestinal transplant patients.

Preparation of the library involved the immunoSEQ multiplex PCR assay. High-throughput TCR-beta CDR3 sequencing of genomic DNA from most patients was performed by Adaptive Biotechnologies. As for the authors' bioinformatics: TCR sequencing data for approximately 17 patients were retrieved from Adaptive's ImmunoSEQ software; three other patients were processed with MiXCR and VDJtools. Because the origin of CDR3 nucleotide sequences shared between donor and recipient could not be assigned, those sequences were removed. To count as alloreactive, a clone needed at least 2-fold expansion over unstimulated cells and a minimum CFSE-low frequency of 0.002% (template counts) or 0.001% (read counts). Mappable clones were those detected in sequenced pre-transplant spleen, lymph node, or MLR CFSE-low populations of the donor or recipient. The cumulative frequency of alloreactive clones was calculated as a percentage of all sequences, weighted by copy number. Sourced from immuneACCESS, this table was stored by TCRdb with only in-frame sequences that have V and J called. A share of the clones is absent; for the studies checked, an unresolved V gene accounts for under half, and the remainder has no known explanation. Clone size and the V and J calls come from that table; the DNA yielded D and trimming. Here the sample has about 15,000 clones; around 70% occur a single time. The ten largest make up about 23% of the sample.

In the case of this clone: Its cognate antigen has yet to be identified. Per-nucleotide qualities are absent, and no much larger clonotype sits a single base away.

To isolate intraepithelial and lamina propria lymphocytes from graft specimens, dithiothreitol, EDTA incubations and collagenase D digestion were used. Serial intestinal graft biopsy specimens collected up to 600 days after transplant underwent bulk TCR-beta sequencing. CDR1 and CDR2, per the germline V gene, are SGHTA and FQGNSA. Taken from cysteine to phenylalanine, the CDR3 has 12 residues. Left in the record is the CDR3 DNA by itself, 36 bases read in frame from the first base. The junction shows trimming of 4 bases on V and 11 bases on J, plus 14 bases between the germline ends. The rearrangement combines TRBV7-2 with TRBJ2-5; the D gene is possibly TRBD1, with 6 bases matching. The source of this sequence is a human patient who received an intestinal transplant, so some T cells may come from the graft donor. Sequences were derived from ileum tissue, sampled around 99 weeks after intestinal transplantation. The DNA sequence reads TGTGCCAGCAGCTATAGGGGGTTTGAGCAGTACTTC. It translates to CASSYRGFEQYF.